Reported below is one TCR beta chain. This clonotype was observed a few times. No cognate antigen has been identified for it. Within one base of it there is no much larger clone, and no base qualities were kept. Stable Graves' hyperthyroidism was defined as no progression to ophthalmopathy during 18 months of follow-up. Hyperthyroidism patients were newly diagnosed, had a disease duration of under 2 months, and were aged 18 to 65 years. The study excluded patients with uncontrolled infections, other autoimmune diseases, pregnancy or lactation. Diagnoses were established on the basis of clinical symptoms, serum thyroxine and TRAb, thyroid ultrasound, and orbital computed tomography. PBMCs were isolated from about 9.1 ml of fresh peripheral blood by Ficoll-Paque density gradient centrifugation. Total RNA was extracted with Trizol reagent, and quality was checked on an Agilent 2100 Bioanalyzer. This sample is part of a study of T cells in Graves' hyperthyroidism and ophthalmopathy (dated by TCRdb to the late 2010s). Some background on the complete study: Peripheral blood was sampled at the time of initial diagnosis, prior to any treatment. TCR V-J signatures able to tell the groups apart were searched for in a discovery cohort of 100 patients, of whom around 42 had Graves' ophthalmopathy and some 60 had stable Graves' hyperthyroidism. Prospective prediction of ophthalmopathy was tested in an independent validation cohort of 18 to 20 hyperthyroidism patients and some 17 patients who later progressed to ophthalmopathy. The roughly 100 discovery patients were divided at random into training and test sets in a 7:3 ratio. Thyroid tissue and blood T-cell repertoires from about 6 Graves' hyperthyroidism patients were also compared in the study. After sampling, hyperthyroidism patients received methimazole starting at 30 mg daily, and ophthalmopathy patients received high-dose intravenous methylprednisolone. TCR Vbeta CDR3 sequencing of some 140 peripheral blood samples (roughly 43 ophthalmopathy, about 80 hyperthyroidism and approximately 17 progressor patients) is reported in the paper. What the research found in general, with its limitations: Most expanded thyroid clonotypes (frequency above 0.001) were also detected in blood, a finding suggesting that blood repertoires may reflect thyroid immune responses. Ophthalmopathy was separated from stable hyperthyroidism by a 13 V-J signature model, with just over 85% sensitivity and 81% to 82% specificity obtained in cross-validation and 80%/75% obtained in testing. No statistical method was used to set the sample size in advance, and investigators knew the group allocation. In validation, the model predicted progression to ophthalmopathy with roughly 70% sensitivity and 72.22% specificity, a median of around six months before onset.

The TCR beta CDR3 regions were amplified from the RNA transcripts. The first round of RT-PCR for the TCR CDR3 was performed with the HTBI primer set and the Qiagen OneStep RT-PCR kit. A second multiplex PCR round built the libraries, followed by size selection and purification. Paired-end sequencing of the libraries was performed with 100 bp reads on an Illumina HiSeq2000. The published analysis was carried out like this. SOAPnuke was used to process the raw data, removing reads that contained adapters or uncalled bases, had a mean Phred below 15, or lacked an exact match to the constant primer or identifier. High-quality paired reads were merged using COPE v1.2.5, and each unique nucleotide sequence was defined as a clonotype. MiTCR v1.1 was used to align the clonotypes against IMGT TRBV, TRBD and TRBJ reference segments. The analysis was restricted to V-J combinations with a frequency above 0.0001, which together covered about 99% of the repertoires. A TCS score was defined as the ratio between F50 (clonal expansion) and ExV (chaos), using BLOSUM62-based TCRdist between CDR3 peptides within each V-J. Welch's t-statistics and random forest reduced roughly 530 V-J features to 13, which were used in a naive Bayes classifier (R e1071). TCRdb reran the public reads through fastp at Q25 and MiXCR, keeping productive beta chains. CDR3 protein duplicates are merged, each entry listing the most common genes and DNA. What appears here as the V and J calls and clone size reflects TCRdb's work, not the paper's. The sample data list fewer than 800,000 distinct CDR3 sequences, and roughly 15% of these were observed just once. The ten largest clones represent around 7.7% of the sample.

CDR3 length: 17 amino acids, cysteine to phenylalanine. CDR3 DNA only is kept here, 51 bases in frame from base 1. The germline V gene (reference sequence) supplies CDR1 MNHEY and CDR2 SMNVEV. Deletion took 5 bases off V and 0 bases off J, with a span of 17 bases between the germline ends. The chain links TRBV27 with TRBJ2-1; the D region is possibly TRBD1 or TRBD2, each matching across 7 bases. The sequenced sample was blood. This clonotype was obtained from a man in his late teens or twenties with Graves' hyperthyroidism. The CDR3 reads CASSPGGAGSSYNEQFF. At the DNA level, the sequence is TGTGCCAGCAGTCCAGGGGGGGCAGGGTCCTCCTACAATGAGCAGTTCTTC.